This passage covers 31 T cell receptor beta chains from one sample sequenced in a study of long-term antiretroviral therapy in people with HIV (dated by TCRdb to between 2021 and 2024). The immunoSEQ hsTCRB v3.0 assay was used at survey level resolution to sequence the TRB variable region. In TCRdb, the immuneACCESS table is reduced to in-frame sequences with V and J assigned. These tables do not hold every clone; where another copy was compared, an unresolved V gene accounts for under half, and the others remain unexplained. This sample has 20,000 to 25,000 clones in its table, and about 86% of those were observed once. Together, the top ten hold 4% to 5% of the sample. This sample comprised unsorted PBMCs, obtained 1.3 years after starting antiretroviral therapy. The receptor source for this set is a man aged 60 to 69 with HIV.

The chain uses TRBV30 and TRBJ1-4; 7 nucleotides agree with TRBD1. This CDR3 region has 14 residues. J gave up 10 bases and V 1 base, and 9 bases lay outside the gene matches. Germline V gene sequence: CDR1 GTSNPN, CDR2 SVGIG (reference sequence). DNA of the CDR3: TGTGCCTGGAGTGGTGGAGGGGGCAGCTCAAAACTGTTTTTT. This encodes CAWSGGGGSSKLFF.

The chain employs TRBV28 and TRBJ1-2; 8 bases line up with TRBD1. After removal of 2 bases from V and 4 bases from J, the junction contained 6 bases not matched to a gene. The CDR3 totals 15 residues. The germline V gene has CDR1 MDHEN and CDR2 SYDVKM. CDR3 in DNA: TGTGCCAGCAGTTTACCCACAGGGGGGGGCTATGGCTACACCTTC. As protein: CASSLPTGGGYGYTF.

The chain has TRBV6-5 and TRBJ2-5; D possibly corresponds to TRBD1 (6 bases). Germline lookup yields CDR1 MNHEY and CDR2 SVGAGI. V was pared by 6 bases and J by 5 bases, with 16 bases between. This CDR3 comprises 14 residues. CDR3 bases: TGTGCCAGCAGGGACAGCCTCGGTACGGAGACCCAGTACTTC. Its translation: CASRDSLGTETQYF.

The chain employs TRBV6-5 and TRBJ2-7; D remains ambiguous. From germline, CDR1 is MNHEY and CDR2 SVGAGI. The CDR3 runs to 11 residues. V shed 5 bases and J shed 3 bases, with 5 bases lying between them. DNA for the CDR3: TGTGCCAGCAGTAACGGCTACGAGCAGTACTTC. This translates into CASSNGYEQYF.

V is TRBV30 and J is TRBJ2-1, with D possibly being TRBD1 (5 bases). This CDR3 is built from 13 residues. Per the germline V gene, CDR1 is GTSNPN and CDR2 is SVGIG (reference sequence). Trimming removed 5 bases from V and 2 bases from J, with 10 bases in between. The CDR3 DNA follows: TGTGCCTGGGGATCGGACACCTACAATGAGCAGTTCTTC. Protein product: CAWGSDTYNEQFF.

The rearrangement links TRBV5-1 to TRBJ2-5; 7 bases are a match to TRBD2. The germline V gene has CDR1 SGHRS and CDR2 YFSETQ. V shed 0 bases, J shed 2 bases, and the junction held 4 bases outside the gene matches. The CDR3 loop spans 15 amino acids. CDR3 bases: TGCGCCAGCAGCTTGGGGCTAGCGGCGCAAGAGACCCAGTACTTC. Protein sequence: CASSLGLAAQETQYF.

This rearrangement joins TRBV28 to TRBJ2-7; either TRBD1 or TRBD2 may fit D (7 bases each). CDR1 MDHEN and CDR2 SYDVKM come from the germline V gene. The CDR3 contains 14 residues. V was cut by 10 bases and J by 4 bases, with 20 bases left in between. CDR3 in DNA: TGTGCCACCGAAGCGGGACAGAACTCTTACGAGCAGTACTTC. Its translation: CATEAGQNSYEQYF.

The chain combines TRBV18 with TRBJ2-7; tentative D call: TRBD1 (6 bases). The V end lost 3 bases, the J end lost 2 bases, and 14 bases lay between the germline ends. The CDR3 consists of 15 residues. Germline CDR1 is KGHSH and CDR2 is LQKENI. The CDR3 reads CASSPDRPRAYEQYF. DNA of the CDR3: TGTGCCAGCTCACCCGACAGGCCTCGGGCCTACGAGCAGTACTTC.

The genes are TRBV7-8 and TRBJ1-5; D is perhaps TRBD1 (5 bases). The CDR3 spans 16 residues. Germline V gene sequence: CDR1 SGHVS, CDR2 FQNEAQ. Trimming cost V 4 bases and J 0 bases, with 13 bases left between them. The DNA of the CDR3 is TGTGCCAGCAGCTGGGGCAGGGCATATAGCAATCAGCCCCAGCATTTT. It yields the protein CASSWGRAYSNQPQHF.

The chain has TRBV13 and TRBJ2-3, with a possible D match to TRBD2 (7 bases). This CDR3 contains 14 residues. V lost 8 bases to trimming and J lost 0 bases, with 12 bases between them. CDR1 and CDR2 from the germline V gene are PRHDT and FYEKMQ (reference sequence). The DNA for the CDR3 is TGTGCCAGCGGGGGGGGGCATAGCACAGATACGCAGTATTTT. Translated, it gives CASGGGHSTDTQYF.

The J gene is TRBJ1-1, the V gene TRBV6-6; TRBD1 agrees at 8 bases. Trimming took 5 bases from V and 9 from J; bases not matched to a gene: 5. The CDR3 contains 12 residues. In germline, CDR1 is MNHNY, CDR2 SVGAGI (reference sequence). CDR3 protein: CASSRTGWKAFF. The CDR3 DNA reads TGTGCCAGCAGTCGGACAGGGTGGAAAGCTTTCTTT.

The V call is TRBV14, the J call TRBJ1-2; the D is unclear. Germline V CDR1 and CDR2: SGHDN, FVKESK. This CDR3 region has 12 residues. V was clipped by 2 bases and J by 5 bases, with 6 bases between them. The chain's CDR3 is CASSQTGYGYTF. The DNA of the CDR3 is TGTGCCAGCAGCCAAACGGGATATGGCTACACCTTC.

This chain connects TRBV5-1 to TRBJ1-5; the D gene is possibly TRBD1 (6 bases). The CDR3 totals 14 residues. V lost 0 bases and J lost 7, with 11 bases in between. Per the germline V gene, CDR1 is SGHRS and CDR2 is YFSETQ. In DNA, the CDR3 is TGCGCCAGCAGCTTGGAAGGGGGGGAACAGCCCCAGCATTTT. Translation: CASSLEGGEQPQHF.

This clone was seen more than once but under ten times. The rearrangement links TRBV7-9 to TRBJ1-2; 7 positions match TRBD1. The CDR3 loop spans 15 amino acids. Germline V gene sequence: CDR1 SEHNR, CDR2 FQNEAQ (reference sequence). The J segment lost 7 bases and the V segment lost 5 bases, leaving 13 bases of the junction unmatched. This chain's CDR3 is CASSKADRPSGGYTF. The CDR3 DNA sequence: TGTGCCAGCAGCAAAGCGGACAGGCCCTCAGGTGGCTACACCTTC. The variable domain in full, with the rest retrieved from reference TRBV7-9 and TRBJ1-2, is DTGVSQNPRHKITKRGQNVTFRCDPISEHNRLYWYRQTLGQGPEFLTYFQNEAQLEKSRLLSDRFSAERPKGSFSTLEIQRTEQGDSAMYLCASSKADRPSGGYTFGSGTRLTVV.

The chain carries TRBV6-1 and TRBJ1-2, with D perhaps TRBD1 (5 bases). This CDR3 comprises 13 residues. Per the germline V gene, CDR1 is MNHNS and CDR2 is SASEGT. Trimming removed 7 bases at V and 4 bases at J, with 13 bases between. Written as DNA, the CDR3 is TGTGCCAGCACCGCCGACAGACCCTATGGCTACACCTTC. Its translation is CASTADRPYGYTF.

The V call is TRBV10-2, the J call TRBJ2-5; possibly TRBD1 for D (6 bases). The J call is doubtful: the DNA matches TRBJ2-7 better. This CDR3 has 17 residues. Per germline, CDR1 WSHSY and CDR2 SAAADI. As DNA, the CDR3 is TGCGCCAGCAGTGAGTTTCACGGGACACCCGAGGGAGACGAGCAGTACTTC. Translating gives CASSEFHGTPEGDEQYF.

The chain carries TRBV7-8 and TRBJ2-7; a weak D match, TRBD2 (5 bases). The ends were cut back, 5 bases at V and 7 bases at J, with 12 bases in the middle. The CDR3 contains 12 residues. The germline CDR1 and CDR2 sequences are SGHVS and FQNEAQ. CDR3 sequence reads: CASSPQTTEQYF. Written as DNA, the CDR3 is TGTGCCAGCAGCCCTCAGACTACTGAGCAGTACTTC.

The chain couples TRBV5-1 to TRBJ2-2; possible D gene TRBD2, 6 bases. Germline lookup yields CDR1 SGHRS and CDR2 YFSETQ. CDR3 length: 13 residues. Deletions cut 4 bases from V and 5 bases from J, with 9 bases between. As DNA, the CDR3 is TGCGCCAGCAGCCCAGGGACTACCGGGGAGCTGTTTTTT. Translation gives CASSPGTTGELFF.

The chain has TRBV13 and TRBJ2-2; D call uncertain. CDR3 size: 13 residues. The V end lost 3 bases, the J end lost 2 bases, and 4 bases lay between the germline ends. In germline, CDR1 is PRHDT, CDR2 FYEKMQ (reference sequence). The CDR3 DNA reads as TGTGCCAGCAGCTTTGACAACACCGGGGAGCTGTTTTTT. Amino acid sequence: CASSFDNTGELFF. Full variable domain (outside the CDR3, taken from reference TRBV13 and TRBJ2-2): AAGVIQSPRHLIKEKRETATLKCYPIPRHDTVYWYQQGPGQDPQFLISFYEKMQSDKGSIPDRFSAQQFSDYHSELNMSSLELGDSALYFCASSFDNTGELFFGEGSRLTVL.

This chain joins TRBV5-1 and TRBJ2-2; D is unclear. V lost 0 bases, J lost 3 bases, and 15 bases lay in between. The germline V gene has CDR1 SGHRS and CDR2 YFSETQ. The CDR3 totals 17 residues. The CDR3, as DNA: TGCGCCAGCAGCTTGGTCCCGGAGCAAGTGGACACCGGGGAGCTGTTTTTT. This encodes CASSLVPEQVDTGELFF.

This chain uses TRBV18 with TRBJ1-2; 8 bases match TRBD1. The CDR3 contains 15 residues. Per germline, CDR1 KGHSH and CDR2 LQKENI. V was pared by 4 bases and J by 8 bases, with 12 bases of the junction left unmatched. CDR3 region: CASSLTRDRPEGYTF. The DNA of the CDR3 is TGTGCCAGCTCACTTACCCGGGACAGGCCGGAAGGCTACACCTTC.

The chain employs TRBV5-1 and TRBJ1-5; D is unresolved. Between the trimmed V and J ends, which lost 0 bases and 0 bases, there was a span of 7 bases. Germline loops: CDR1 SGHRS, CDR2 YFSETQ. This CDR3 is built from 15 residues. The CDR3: CASSLGLTSNQPQHF. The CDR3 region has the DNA TGCGCCAGCAGCTTGGGGCTGACTAGCAATCAGCCCCAGCATTTT.

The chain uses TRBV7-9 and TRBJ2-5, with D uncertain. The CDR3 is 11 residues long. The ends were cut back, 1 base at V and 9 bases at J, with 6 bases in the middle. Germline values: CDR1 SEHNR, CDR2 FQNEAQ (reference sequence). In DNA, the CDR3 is TGTGCCAGCAGCTTAGGTTCGGCCCAGTACTTC. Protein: CASSLGSAQYF.

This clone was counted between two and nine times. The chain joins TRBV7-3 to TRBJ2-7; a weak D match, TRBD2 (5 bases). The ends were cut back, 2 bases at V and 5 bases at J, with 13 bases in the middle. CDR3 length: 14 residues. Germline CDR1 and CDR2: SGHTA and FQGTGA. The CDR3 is CASSLVGASDEQYF. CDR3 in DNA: TGTGCCAGCAGCTTAGTGGGAGCATCGGACGAGCAGTACTTC.

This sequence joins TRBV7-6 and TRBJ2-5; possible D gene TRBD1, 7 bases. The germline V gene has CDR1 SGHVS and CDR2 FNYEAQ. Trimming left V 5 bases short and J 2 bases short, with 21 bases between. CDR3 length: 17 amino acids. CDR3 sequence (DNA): TGTGCCAGCAGCCCCAGGGGGGCCGGGCTTAAACAAGAGACCCAGTACTTC. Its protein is CASSPRGAGLKQETQYF.

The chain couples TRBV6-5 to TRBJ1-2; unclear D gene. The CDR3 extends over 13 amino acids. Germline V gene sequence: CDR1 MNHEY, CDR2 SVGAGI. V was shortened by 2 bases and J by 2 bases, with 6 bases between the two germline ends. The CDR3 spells CASSYGGNYGYTF. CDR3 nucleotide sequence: TGTGCCAGCAGTTACGGAGGGAACTATGGCTACACCTTC.

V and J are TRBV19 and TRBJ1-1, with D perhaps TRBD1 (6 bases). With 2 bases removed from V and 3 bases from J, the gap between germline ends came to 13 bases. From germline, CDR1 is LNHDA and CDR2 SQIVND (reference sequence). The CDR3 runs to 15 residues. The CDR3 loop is CASSITGQGYTEAFF. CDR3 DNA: TGTGCCAGTAGTATAACAGGGCAGGGGTACACTGAAGCTTTCTTT.

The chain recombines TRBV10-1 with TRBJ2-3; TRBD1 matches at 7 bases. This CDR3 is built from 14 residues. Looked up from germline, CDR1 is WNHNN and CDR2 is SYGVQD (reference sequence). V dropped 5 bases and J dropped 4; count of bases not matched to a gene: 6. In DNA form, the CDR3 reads TGCGCCAGCAGTTTGACAGGGAGTTCAGATACGCAGTATTTT. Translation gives CASSLTGSSDTQYF.

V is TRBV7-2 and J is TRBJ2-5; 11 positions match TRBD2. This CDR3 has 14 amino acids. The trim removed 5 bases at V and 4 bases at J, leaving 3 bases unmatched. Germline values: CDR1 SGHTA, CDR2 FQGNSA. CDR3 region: CASSPLAGVETQYF. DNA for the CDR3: TGTGCCAGCAGCCCACTAGCGGGGGTAGAGACCCAGTACTTC.

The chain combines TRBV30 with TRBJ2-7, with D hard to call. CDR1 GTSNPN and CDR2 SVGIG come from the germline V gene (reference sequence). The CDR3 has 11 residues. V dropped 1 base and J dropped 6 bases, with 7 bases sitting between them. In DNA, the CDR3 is TGTGCCTGGAGTGGTGGCGGCGAGCAGTACTTC. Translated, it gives CAWSGGGEQYF. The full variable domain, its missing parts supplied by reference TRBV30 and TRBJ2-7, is SQTIHQWPATLVQPVGSPLSLECTVEGTSNPNLYWYRQAAGRGLQLLFYSVGIGQISSEVPQNLSASRPQDRQFILSSKKLLLSDSGFYLCAWSGGGEQYFGPGTRLTVT.

The CDR3 loop is CASSDSWTPNEKLFF. DNA for the CDR3: TGTGCCAGCAGTGATAGCTGGACTCCTAATGAAAAACTGTTTTTT. The J gene is TRBJ1-4, the V gene TRBV2; D remains unclear. The CDR3 extends over 15 amino acids. The germline CDR1 and CDR2 sequences are SNHLY and FYNNEI. V lost 3 bases, J lost 3 bases, and 11 bases lay in between.